The 11 T cell receptor beta chains given below trace back to one sample, sequenced in a study of identical twins. TCRdb used MiXCR to reprocess the 5' RACE reads, holding one entry per CDR3 protein. This sample carries approximately 470,000 distinct CDR3 sequences, 13% to 15% of them seen once, and the ten largest clones take about 0.53%. These data were also reused for a study on yellow fever vaccine responses in identical twins.

Material for sequencing was CD4+ T cells sorted from blood. All receptors come from a woman aged 18-29 years in good health.

The sample holds a few counts of this clonotype. This chain connects TRBV7-2 to TRBJ1-1; D remains unclear. V gave up 6 bases and J gave up 7 bases, with 9 bases separating them. Germline lookup yields CDR1 SGHTA and CDR2 FQGNSA. CDR3 length: 11 amino acids. This CDR3 reads CASRAVSEAFF. CDR3 nucleotide sequence: TGTGCCAGCAGGGCCGTCAGTGAAGCTTTCTTT.

This clonotype has only a few counts. The J gene is TRBJ2-3, the V gene TRBV19, with 10 nucleotides matching TRBD2. The trim removed 8 bases at V and 4 bases at J, leaving 9 bases unmatched. From germline, CDR1 is LNHDA and CDR2 SQIVND (reference sequence). The CDR3 has 15 residues. The CDR3 protein is CASSPRLAGADTQYF. The DNA of the CDR3 is TGTGCCAGTTCCCCCCGGCTAGCGGGAGCAGATACGCAGTATTTT. Full variable domain (rest looked up from reference TRBV19 and TRBJ2-3): DGGITQSPKYLFRKEGQNVTLSCEQNLNHDAMYWYRQDPGQGLRLIYYSQIVNDFQKGDIAEGYSVSREKKESFPLTVTSAQKNPTAFYLCASSPRLAGADTQYFGPGTRLTVL.

The sample holds a few counts of this clonotype. The V call is TRBV12-3 or TRBV12-4, the J call TRBJ2-1; D is perhaps TRBD2 (6 bases). CDR3 length: 16 amino acids. Trimming left V 2 bases short and J 0 bases short, with 11 bases between. The CDR3 is CASSLYAGNSYNEQFF. As DNA, the CDR3 is TGTGCCAGCAGTTTATATGCGGGGAACTCCTACAATGAGCAGTTCTTC.

This clonotype was detected only a few times. V usage is TRBV20-1 and J usage is TRBJ2-3; D gene ambiguous. The length of the CDR3 is 11 residues. Trimming took 5 bases from V and 3 from J, leaving 6 bases between them. The V gene's germline CDR1 is DFQATT and CDR2 SNEGSKA (reference sequence). CDR3 amino acids: CSAQETDTQYF. The CDR3 region has the DNA TGCAGTGCTCAGGAAACAGATACGCAGTATTTT.

In this sample, this clonotype turned up many times. The rearrangement uses TRBV12-3 or TRBV12-4 and TRBJ2-3, with D hard to call. This CDR3 has 11 residues. The V end was cut by 3 bases, the J end by 6 bases, with 4 bases between. This CDR3 is CASSFEDTQYF. CDR3 in DNA: TGTGCCAGCAGTTTTGAGGATACGCAGTATTTT.

The CDR3 protein is CASFRGEGGEQFF. The CDR3 DNA reads TGTGCCAGCTTTAGGGGGGAGGGGGGTGAGCAGTTCTTC. The J gene is TRBJ2-1, the V gene TRBV6-1, with D tentatively TRBD2 (7 bases). Germline V lookup: CDR1 MNHNS, CDR2 SASEGT. V shed 8 bases and J shed 9 bases, with 17 bases lying between them. The CDR3 consists of 13 residues.

The chain is built from TRBV7-2 and TRBJ2-1; 8 nucleotides agree with TRBD1. CDR1 and CDR2 from the germline V gene are SGHTA and FQGNSA. The CDR3 sequence is 17 residues long. J gave up 1 base and V 6 bases, and 11 bases lay outside the gene matches. The CDR3 protein is CASRNGGTGISYNEQFF. In nucleotides, the CDR3 is TGTGCCAGCAGAAACGGAGGGACAGGCATATCCTACAATGAGCAGTTCTTC.

This clonotype was detected ten times or more. The V and J genes are TRBV10-3 and TRBJ2-5, with D uncertain. The CDR3 runs 13 residues. Germline CDR1 reads ENHRY; CDR2 reads SYGVKD. V gave up 2 bases and J gave up 1 base, with 5 bases separating them. CDR3 DNA sequence: TGTGCCATCAGTGAGGTGGTCCAAGAGACCCAGTACTTC. As protein: CAISEVVQETQYF.

There are a few counts of this clonotype. V usage is TRBV5-1 and J usage is TRBJ1-1; D gene unclear. V lost 4 bases to trimming and J lost 0 bases, with 19 bases between them. This CDR3 spans 17 amino acids. Germline V gene data show CDR1 as SGHRS and CDR2 as YFSETQ. The CDR3 here is CASSPLASNPMNTEAFF. Written as DNA, the CDR3 is TGCGCCAGCAGCCCCCTGGCGTCGAACCCAATGAACACTGAAGCTTTCTTT.

The CDR3 DNA follows: TGTGCCAGCAGTGGACAGGAGGGTGACACGCAGTATTTT. Its translation: CASSGQEGDTQYF. The chain uses TRBV12-3 or TRBV12-4 and TRBJ2-3; possibly TRBD1 for D (7 bases). V was cut by 5 bases and J by 9 bases, with 15 bases left in between. The CDR3 is 13 amino acids.

V usage is TRBV10-3 and J usage is TRBJ2-1; 12 nucleotides match TRBD1. V dropped 6 bases and J dropped 8; count of bases not matched to a gene: 11. Germline assignment: CDR1 ENHRY and CDR2 SYGVKD. The CDR3 runs to 16 residues. The DNA of the CDR3 is TGTGCCATCAGGGAGGCCGCGGGACAGGGGGCCGATGAGCAGTTCTTC. Translated, it gives CAIREAAGQGADEQFF.